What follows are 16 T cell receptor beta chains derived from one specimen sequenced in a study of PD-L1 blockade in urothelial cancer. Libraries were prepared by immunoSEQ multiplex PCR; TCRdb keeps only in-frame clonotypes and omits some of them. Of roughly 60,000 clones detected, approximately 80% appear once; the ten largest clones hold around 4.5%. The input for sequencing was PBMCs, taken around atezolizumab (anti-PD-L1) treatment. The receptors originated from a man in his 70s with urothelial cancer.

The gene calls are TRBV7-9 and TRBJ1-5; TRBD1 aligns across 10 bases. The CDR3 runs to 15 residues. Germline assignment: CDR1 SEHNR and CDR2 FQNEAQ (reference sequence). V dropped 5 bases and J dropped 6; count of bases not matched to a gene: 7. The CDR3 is CASSPGTGVRQPQHF. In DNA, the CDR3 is TGTGCCAGCAGCCCCGGGACAGGGGTACGTCAGCCCCAGCATTTT.

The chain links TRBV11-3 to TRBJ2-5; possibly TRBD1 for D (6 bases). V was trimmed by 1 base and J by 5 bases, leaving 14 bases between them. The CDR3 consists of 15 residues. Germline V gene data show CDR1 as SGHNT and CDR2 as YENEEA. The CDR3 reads CASSLGGQRGETQYF. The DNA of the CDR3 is TGTGCCAGCAGCTTAGGCGGACAGAGGGGGGAGACCCAGTACTTC.

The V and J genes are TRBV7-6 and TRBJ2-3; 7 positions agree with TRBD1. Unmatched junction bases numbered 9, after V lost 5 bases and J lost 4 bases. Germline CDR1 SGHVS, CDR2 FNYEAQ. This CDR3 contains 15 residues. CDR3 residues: CASSTGAIPSDTQYF. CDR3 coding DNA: TGTGCCAGCAGCACAGGGGCCATTCCATCAGATACGCAGTATTTT.

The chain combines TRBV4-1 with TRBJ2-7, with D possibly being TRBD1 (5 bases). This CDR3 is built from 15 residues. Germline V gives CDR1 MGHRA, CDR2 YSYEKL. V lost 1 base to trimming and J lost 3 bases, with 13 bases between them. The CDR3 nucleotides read TGCGCCAGCAGCCAAGTACAAGACAGAGGCTACGAGCAGTACTTC. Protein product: CASSQVQDRGYEQYF.

The CDR3 is CASSPFGIENTEAFF. CDR3 nucleotide sequence: TGTGCCAGCTCACCATTTGGTATAGAGAACACTGAAGCTTTCTTT. The chain couples TRBV18 to TRBJ1-1, with no clear D. With 2 bases removed from V and 1 base from J, the gap between germline ends came to 11 bases. Germline V gives CDR1 KGHSH, CDR2 LQKENI. The CDR3 sequence is 15 residues long.

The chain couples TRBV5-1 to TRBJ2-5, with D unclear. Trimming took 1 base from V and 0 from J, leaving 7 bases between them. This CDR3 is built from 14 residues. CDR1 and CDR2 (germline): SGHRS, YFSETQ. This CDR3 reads CASSLLTDQETQYF. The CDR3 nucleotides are TGCGCCAGCAGCTTGTTAACAGACCAAGAGACCCAGTACTTC.

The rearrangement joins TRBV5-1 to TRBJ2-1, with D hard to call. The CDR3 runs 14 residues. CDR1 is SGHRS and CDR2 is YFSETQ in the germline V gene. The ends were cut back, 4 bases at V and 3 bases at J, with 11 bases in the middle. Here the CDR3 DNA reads TGCGCCAGCAGCCCAAGTCTAAGCTACAATGAGCAGTTCTTC. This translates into CASSPSLSYNEQFF.

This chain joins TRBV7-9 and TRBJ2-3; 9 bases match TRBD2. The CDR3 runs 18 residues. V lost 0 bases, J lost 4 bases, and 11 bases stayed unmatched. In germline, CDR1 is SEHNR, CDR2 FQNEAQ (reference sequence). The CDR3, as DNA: TGTGCCAGCAGCTTAGCTTCGGGGAGCGGGAGGTCGTCAGATACGCAGTATTTT. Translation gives CASSLASGSGRSSDTQYF.

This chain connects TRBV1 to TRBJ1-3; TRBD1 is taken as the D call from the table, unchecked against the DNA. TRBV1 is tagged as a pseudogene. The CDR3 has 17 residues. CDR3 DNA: TGCACCAGCAGCCAAGCGACAGGGCCCACTTCTGGAAACACCATATATTTT. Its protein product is CTSSQATGPTSGNTIYF.

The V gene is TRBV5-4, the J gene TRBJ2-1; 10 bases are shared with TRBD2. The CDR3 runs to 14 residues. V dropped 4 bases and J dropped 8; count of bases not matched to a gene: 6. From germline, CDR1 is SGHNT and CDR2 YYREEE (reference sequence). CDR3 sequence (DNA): TGTGCCAGCAGCGACCCTAGCGGGAGTGATGAGCAGTTCTTC. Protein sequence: CASSDPSGSDEQFF.

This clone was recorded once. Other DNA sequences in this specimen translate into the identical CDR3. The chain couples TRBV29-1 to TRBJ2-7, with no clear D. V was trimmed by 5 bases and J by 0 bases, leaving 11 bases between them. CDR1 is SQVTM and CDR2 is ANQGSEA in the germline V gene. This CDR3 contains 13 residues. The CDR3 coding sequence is TGCAGCGTTACCGGCACAGCCTCCTACGAGCAGTACTTC. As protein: CSVTGTASYEQYF.

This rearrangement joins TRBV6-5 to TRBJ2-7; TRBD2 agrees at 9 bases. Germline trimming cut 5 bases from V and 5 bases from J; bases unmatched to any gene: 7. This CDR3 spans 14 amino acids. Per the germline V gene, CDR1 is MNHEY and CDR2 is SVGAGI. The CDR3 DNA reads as TGTGCCAGCAGTGGTAGCGGGAGAGGCCACGAGCAGTACTTC. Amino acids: CASSGSGRGHEQYF.

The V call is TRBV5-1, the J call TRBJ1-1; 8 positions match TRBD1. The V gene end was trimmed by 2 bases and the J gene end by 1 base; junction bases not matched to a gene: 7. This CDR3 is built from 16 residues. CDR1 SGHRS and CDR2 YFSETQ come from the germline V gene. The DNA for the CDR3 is TGCGCCAGCAGCTTAATCCCCGGACAGGGGAACACTGAAGCTTTCTTT. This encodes CASSLIPGQGNTEAFF.

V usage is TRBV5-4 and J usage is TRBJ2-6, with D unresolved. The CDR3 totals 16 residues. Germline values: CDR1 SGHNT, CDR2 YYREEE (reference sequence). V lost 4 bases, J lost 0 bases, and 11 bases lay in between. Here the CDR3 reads CASSLPPLSGANVLTF. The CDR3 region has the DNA TGTGCCAGCAGCCTCCCCCCACTCTCTGGGGCCAACGTCCTGACTTTC.

The CDR3 DNA reads as TGTGCCAGCAGCTTATTTCTTACCGGGACAGCCTACAATGAGCAGTTCTTC. Protein product: CASSLFLTGTAYNEQFF. The chain links TRBV7-6 to TRBJ2-1; 7 bases line up with TRBD1. The V and J ends lost 2 bases and 2 bases, in that order; junction bases with no gene match: 9. Germline V gives CDR1 SGHVS, CDR2 FNYEAQ. The CDR3 runs 17 residues.

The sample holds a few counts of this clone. CDR3 in DNA: TGTGCCAGCAGTGATTGGGACAGGGGTTACGAGCAGTACTTC. Translating it yields CASSDWDRGYEQYF. The J gene is TRBJ2-7, the V gene TRBV6-1; 10 bases agree with TRBD1. In germline, CDR1 is MNHNS, CDR2 SASEGT. V was clipped by 3 bases and J by 4 bases; unmatched bases: 3. The CDR3 is 14 amino acids.